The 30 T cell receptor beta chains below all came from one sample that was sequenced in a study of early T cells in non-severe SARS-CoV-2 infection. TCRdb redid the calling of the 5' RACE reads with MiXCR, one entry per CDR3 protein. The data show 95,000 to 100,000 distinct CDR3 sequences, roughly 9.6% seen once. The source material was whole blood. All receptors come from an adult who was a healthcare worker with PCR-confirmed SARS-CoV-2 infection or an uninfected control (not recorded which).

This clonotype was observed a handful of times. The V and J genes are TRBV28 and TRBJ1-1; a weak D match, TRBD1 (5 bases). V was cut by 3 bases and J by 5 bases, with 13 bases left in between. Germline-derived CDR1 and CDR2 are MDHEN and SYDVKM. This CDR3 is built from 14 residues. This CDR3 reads CASSLWDGGTEAFF. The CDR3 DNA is TGTGCCAGCAGTTTGTGGGACGGAGGGACTGAAGCTTTCTTT.

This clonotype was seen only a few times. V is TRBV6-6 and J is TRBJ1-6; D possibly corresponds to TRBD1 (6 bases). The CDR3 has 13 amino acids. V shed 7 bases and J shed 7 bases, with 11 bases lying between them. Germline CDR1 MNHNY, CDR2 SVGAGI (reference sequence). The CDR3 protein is CASIRQGNSPLHF. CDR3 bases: TGTGCCAGCATCAGGCAGGGGAATTCACCCCTCCACTTT.

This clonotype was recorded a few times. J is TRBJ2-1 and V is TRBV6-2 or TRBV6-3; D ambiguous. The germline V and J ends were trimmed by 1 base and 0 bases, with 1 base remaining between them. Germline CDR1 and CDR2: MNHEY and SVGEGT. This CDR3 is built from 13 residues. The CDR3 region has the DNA TGTGCCAGCAGTTACTTCTCCTACAATGAGCAGTTCTTC. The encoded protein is CASSYFSYNEQFF.

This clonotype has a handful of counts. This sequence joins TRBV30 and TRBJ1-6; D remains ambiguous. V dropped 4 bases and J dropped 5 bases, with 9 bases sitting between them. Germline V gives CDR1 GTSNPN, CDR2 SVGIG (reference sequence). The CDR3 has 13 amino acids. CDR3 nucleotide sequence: TGTGCCTGGACCGAGGCCAATAATTCACCCCTCCACTTT. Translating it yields CAWTEANNSPLHF.

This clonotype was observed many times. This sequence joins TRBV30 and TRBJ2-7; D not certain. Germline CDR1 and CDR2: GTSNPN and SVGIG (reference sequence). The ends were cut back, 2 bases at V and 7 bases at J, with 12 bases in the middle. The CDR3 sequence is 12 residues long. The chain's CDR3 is CAWSRLTGEQYF. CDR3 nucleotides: TGTGCCTGGAGTAGGTTGACGGGTGAGCAGTACTTC. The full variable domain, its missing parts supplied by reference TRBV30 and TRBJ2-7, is SQTIHQWPATLVQPVGSPLSLECTVEGTSNPNLYWYRQAAGRGLQLLFYSVGIGQISSEVPQNLSASRPQDRQFILSSKKLLLSDSGFYLCAWSRLTGEQYFGPGTRLTVT.

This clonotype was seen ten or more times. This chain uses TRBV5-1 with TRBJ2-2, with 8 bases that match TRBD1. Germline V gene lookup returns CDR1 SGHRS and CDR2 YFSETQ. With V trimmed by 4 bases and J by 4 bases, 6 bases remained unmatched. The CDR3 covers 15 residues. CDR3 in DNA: TGCGCCAGCAGCCCCGGGACAGGAAGCACCGGGGAGCTGTTTTTT. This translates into CASSPGTGSTGELFF.

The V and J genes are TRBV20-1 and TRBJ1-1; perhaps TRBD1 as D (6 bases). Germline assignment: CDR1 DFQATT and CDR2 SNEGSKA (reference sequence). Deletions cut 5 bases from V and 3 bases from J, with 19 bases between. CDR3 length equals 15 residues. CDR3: CSARDRRKGDTEAFF. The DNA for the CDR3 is TGCAGTGCTCGTGACAGGCGGAAAGGGGACACTGAAGCTTTCTTT.

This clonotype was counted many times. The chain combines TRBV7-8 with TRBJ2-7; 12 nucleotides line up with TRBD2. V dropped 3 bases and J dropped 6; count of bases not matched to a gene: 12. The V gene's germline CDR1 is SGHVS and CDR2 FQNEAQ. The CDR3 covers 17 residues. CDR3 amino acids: CASSFPSTSGRPLEQYF. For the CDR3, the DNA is TGTGCCAGCAGCTTCCCGTCGACTAGCGGGAGACCCCTCGAGCAGTACTTC.

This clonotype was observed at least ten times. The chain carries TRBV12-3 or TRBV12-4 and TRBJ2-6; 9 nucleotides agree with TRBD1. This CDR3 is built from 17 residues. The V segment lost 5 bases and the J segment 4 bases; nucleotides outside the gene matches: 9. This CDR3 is CASSPTGGATGANVLTF. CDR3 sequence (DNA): TGTGCCAGCAGTCCCACAGGGGGCGCAACAGGGGCCAACGTCCTGACTTTC.

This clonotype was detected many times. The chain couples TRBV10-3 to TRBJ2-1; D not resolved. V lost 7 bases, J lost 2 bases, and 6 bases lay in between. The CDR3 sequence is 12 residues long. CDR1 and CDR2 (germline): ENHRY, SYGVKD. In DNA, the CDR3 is TGTGCCATCAAAGGAGCCTACAATGAGCAGTTCTTC. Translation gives CAIKGAYNEQFF.

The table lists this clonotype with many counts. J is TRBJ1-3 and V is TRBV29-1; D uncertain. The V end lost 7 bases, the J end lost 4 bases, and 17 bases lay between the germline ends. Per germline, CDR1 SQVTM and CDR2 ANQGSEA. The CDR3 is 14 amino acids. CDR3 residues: CSAVAGGMGNTIYF. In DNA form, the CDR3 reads TGCAGCGCTGTTGCCGGAGGAATGGGAAACACCATATATTTT. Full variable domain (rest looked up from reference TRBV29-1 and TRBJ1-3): SAVISQKPSRDICQRGTSLTIQCQVDSQVTMMFWYRQQPGQSLTLIATANQGSEATYESGFVIDKFPISRPNLTFSTLTVSNMSPEDSSIYLCSAVAGGMGNTIYFGEGSWLTVV.

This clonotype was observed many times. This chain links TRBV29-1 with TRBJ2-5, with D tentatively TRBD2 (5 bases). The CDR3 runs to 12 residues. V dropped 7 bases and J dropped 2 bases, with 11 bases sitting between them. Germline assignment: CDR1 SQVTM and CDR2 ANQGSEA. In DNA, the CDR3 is TGCAGCGGGGAGAGGGCTCAAGAGACCCAGTACTTC. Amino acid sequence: CSGERAQETQYF. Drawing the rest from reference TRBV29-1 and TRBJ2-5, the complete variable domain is SAVISQKPSRDICQRGTSLTIQCQVDSQVTMMFWYRQQPGQSLTLIATANQGSEATYESGFVIDKFPISRPNLTFSTLTVSNMSPEDSSIYLCSGERAQETQYFGPGTRLLVL.

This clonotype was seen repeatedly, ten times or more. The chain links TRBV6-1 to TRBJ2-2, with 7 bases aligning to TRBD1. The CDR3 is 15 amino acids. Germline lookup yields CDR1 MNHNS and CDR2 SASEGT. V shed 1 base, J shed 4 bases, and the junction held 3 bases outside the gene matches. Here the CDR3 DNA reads TGTGCCAGCAGTGAAGAGGGGGCGATCACCGGGGAGCTGTTTTTT. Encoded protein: CASSEEGAITGELFF.

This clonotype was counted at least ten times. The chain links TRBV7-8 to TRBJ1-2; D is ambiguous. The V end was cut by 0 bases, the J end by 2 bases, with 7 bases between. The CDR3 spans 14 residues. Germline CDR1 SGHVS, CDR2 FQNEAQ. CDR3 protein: CASSLAAANYGYTF. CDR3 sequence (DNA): TGTGCCAGCAGCTTAGCCGCGGCCAACTATGGCTACACCTTC.

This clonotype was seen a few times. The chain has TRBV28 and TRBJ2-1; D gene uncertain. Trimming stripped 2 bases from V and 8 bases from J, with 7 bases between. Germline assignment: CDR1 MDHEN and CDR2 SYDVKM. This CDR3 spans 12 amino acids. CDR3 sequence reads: CASSLKDDEQFF. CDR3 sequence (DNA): TGTGCCAGCAGTTTAAAGGACGATGAGCAGTTCTTC.

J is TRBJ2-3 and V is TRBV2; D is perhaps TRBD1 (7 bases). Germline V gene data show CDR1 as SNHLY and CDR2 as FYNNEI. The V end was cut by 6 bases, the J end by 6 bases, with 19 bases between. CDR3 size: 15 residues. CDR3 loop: CASRVTGGGMDTQYF. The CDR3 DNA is TGTGCCAGCAGGGTGACAGGAGGGGGCATGGATACGCAGTATTTT.

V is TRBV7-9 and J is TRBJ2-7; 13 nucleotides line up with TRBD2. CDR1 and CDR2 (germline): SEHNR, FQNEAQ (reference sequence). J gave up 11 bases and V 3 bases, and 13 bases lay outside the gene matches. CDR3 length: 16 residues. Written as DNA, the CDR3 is TGTGCCAGCAGCTTTCTAGGACTAGCGGGAGTGATTGAGGAGTACTTC. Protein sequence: CASSFLGLAGVIEEYF.

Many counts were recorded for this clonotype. CDR3 amino acids: CSAGRTDDTEAFF. The CDR3 DNA follows: TGCAGCGCCGGACGGACGGATGACACTGAAGCTTTCTTT. V gene TRBV29-1 combines with J gene TRBJ1-1; D uncertain. Trimming cost V 7 bases and J 3 bases, with 15 bases left between them. The germline V gene encodes CDR1 SQVTM and CDR2 ANQGSEA. The CDR3 covers 13 residues.

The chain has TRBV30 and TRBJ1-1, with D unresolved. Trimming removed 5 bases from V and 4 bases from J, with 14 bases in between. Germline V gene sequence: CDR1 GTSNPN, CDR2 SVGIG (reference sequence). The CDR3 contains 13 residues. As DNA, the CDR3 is TGTGCCTGGTTAGGTCGGGAGACCACTGAAGCTTTCTTT. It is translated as CAWLGRETTEAFF.

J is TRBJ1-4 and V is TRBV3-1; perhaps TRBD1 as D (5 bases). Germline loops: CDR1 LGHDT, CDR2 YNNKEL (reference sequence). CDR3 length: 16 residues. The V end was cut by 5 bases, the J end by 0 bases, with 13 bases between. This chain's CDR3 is CASSILDTATNEKLFF. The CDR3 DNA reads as TGTGCCAGCAGCATATTGGACACTGCAACTAATGAAAAACTGTTTTTT.

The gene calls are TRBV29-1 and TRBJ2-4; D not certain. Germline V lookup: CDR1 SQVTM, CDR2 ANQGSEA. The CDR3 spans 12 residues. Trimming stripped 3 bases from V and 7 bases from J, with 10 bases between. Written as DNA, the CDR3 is TGCAGCGTTGAGGCAGGCCACAACATTCAGTACTTC. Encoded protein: CSVEAGHNIQYF.

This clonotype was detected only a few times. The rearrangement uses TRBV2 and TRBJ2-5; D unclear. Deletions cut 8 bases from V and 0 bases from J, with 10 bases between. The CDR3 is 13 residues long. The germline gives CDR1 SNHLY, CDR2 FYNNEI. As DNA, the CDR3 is TGTGCCAGCCGGACCGCGTACCAAGAGACCCAGTACTTC. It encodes CASRTAYQETQYF. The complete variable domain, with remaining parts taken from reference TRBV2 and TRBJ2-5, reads EPEVTQTPSHQVTQMGQEVILRCVPISNHLYFYWYRQILGQKVEFLVSFYNNEISEKSEIFDDQFSVERPDGSNFTLKIRSTKLEDSAMYFCASRTAYQETQYFGPGTRLLVL.

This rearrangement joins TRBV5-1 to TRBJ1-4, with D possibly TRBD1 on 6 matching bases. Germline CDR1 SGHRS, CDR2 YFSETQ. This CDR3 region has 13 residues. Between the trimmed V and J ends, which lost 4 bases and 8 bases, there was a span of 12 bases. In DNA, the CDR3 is TGCGCCAGCAGCCGTGACCAGGGGGAAAAACTGTTTTTT. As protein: CASSRDQGEKLFF.

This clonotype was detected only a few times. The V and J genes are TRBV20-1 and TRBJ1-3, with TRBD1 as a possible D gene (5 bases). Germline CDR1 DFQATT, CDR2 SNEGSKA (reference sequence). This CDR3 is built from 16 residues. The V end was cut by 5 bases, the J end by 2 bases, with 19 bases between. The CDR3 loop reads CSAGTLGEGTGNTIYF. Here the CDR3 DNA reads TGCAGTGCTGGGACCCTTGGGGAGGGGACTGGAAACACCATATATTTT.

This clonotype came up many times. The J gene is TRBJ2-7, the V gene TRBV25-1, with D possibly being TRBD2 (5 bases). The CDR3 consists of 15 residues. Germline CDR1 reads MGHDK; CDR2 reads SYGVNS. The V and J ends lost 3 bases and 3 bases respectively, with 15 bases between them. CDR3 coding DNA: TGTGCCAGCAGTGATCCTAGGACGGGGTTCTACGAGCAGTACTTC. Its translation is CASSDPRTGFYEQYF.

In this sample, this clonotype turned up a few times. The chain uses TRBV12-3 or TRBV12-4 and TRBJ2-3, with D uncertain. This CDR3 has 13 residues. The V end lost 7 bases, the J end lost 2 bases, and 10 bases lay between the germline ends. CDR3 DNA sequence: TGTGCCAGCACTAAATCCCCCACAGATACGCAGTATTTT. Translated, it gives CASTKSPTDTQYF.

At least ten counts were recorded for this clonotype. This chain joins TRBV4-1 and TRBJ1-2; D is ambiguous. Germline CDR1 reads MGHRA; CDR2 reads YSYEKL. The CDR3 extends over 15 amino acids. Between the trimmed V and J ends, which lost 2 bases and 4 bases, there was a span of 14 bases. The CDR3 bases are TGCGCCAGCAGCCAATCCCAGGAGTTGAGCTATGGCTACACCTTC. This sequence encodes CASSQSQELSYGYTF.

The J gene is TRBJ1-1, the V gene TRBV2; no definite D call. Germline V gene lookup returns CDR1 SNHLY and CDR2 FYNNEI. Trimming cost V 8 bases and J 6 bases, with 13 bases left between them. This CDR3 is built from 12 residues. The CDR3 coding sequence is TGTGCCAGCCGGGTAGGGAAGGCTGAAGCTTTCTTT. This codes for CASRVGKAEAFF.

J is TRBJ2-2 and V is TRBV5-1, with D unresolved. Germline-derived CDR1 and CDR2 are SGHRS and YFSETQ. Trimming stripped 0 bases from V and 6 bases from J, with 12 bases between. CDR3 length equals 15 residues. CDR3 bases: TGCGCCAGCAGCTTGGGATCCGGGCAACCCGGGGAGCTGTTTTTT. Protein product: CASSLGSGQPGELFF.

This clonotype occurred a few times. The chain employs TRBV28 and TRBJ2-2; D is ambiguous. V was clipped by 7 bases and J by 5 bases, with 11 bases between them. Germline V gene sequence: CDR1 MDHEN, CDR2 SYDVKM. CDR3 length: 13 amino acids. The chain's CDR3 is CASKTSVTGELFF. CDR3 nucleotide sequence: TGTGCCAGCAAGACGTCCGTAACCGGGGAGCTGTTTTTT.